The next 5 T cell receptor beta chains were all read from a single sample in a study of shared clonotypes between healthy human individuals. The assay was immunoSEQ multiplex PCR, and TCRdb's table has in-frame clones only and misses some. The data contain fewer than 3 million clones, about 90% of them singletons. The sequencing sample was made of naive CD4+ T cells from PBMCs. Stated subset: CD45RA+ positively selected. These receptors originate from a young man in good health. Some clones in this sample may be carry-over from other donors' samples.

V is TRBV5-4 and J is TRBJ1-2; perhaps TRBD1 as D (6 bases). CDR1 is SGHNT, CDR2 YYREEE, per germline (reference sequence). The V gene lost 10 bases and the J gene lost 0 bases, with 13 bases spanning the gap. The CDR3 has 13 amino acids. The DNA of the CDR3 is TGTGCCGGGGGGCGGGAAGCTAACTATGGCTACACCTTC. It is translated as CAGGREANYGYTF. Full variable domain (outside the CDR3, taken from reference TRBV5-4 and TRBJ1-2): ETGVTQSPTHLIKTRGQQVTLRCSSQSGHNTVSWYQQALGQGPQFIFQYYREEENGRGNFPPRFSGLQFPNYSSELNVNALELDDSALYLCAGGREANYGYTFGSGTRLTVV.

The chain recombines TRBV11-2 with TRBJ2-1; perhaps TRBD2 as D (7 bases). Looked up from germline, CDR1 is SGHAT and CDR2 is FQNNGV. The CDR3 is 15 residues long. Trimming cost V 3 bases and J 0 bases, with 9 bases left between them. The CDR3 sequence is CASSLGGPSYNEQFF. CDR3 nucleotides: TGTGCCAGCAGCTTGGGGGGGCCCTCCTACAATGAGCAGTTCTTC.

The CDR3 DNA sequence: TGTGCCAGCAGCTTCCTAAGCGGGGGGTACAATGAGCAGTTCTTC. Its translation: CASSFLSGGYNEQFF. This chain connects TRBV5-6 to TRBJ2-1; 9 nucleotides agree with TRBD2. This CDR3 contains 15 residues. The germline CDR1 and CDR2 sequences are SGHDT and YYEEEE. The V segment lost 2 bases and the J segment 4 bases; nucleotides outside the gene matches: 4.

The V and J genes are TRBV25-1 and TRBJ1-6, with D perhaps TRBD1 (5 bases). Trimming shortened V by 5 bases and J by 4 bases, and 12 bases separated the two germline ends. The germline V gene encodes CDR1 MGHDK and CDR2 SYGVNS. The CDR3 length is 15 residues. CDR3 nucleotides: TGTGCCAGCAGTCACCGGGACGGATATAATTCACCCCTCCACTTT. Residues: CASSHRDGYNSPLHF.

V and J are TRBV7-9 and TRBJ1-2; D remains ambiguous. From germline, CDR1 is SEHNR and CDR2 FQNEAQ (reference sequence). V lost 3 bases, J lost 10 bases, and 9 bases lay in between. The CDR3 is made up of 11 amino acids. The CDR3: CASSLGRAYTF. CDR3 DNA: TGTGCCAGCAGCTTGGGGAGGGCCTACACCTTC.